The TCR beta chain under discussion was sequenced for a study of cytomegalovirus exposure and HLA in healthy donors (dated by TCRdb to 2017 to 2019). For context, the study as a whole: According to an earlier analysis of a few hundred of the donors, some 170 million T cells yielded 100 million or so unique TCR beta sequences and about 300 Gb of sequence data. All discovery cohort repertoires had been generated on a single sequencing platform. Typing coverage differed by locus: A, B, C, DRB1 and DQB1 were typed in about 629-640 donors, DQA1 in approximately 520, DPA1 in around 580, and DPB1 in 400 to 490. To predict cytomegalovirus infection status, the study combined high-throughput TCR immunosequencing, statistical association of individual TCRs with disease status, and machine learning. The study was designed to test whether signatures of past pathogen exposure could be identified by cataloging public T cell receptors. Rather than drawing on any new phenotypic data, the later analysis identified candidate immune exposures from TCR beta sequences and the way those sequences occurred across donors. Genome-wide SNP genotypes for about 65% of the roughly 670 donors were used in a later genetic analysis, which treated that subset as a discovery cohort. Roughly 300 gigabases of sequencing data and around 88 million unique TCR sequences made up an early release that covered 500 to 650 HLA-typed donors. Across approximately 400 genotyped donors of the cohort, an average of approximately 240,000 unique TCR beta nucleotide sequences per donor were sequenced, and approximately 17% of those sequences were non-productive. Because of strong linkage in the cohort, 5 or 6 DR-DQ haplotypes were treated as single units for association and clustering. In a later analysis, previously published TCR beta repertoires from several hundred donors were re-analyzed and high-resolution HLA genotyping was added so that TCR occurrence patterns could be studied. Both class I and class II loci were covered by HLA typing, at four-digit resolution. A separate validation cohort of some 130 different subjects was used in addition to the roughly 720-subject first cohort. The genetic ancestry cluster associated with self-reported Caucasian donors included around 76% of the roughly 360 genotyped donors. In an earlier analysis of roughly 600 of the donors, high-throughput TCR beta sequencing was used to judge whether each TCR beta V gene segment behaved as functional or pseudogenic. The study profiled the T cell repertoires of about 640 subjects by immunosequencing and related them to cytomegalovirus serostatus. Alongside the repertoire data, information on donor age, sex, ethnicity and CMV serostatus was compiled.

Comment on this clone: Its specific antigen is unknown. Base qualities were left out, and no much larger clone turns up one base away.

The cohort comprised under 700 healthy bone marrow donors. At the time of sampling, every cohort member was nominally healthy, though immune exposures that went unrecorded were likely present. The donor was CMV seronegative and was included in the group of several hundred seronegative cohort members. A peripheral blood sample was provided by each donor, and peripheral blood mononuclear cells were used for TCR beta sequencing. The Qiagen DNeasy Blood Extraction Kit was used to extract genomic DNA from the blood cell samples. From its cysteine to its phenylalanine, the CDR3 spans 15 amino acids. Of the read, only the CDR3 DNA is kept; its 45 bases are in frame from base 1. The library was generated by the immunoSEQ multiplex PCR assay. A mixture of 60 forward primers for TCR Vbeta segments and 13 reverse primers for TCR Jbeta segments was used in the multiplex PCR. Amplification of the CDR3 region of rearranged TCR beta genes was performed with a multiplex PCR assay on genomic DNA. The Illumina HiSeq System was used to sequence the amplified TCR beta libraries as 87-base-pair reads. Per the authors' processing: A later analysis counted around 72 million unique TCR beta chains across the 550 to 750 repertoires, and some 11 million of these chains were shared by at least two donors. A nearest-neighbor algorithm error-corrected the raw reads and collapsed the reads into unique sequences, merging closely related sequences to remove PCR and sequencing errors. CDR3 sequences were aligned to IMGT reference sequences to assign V, D and J gene segments. For a sequence to be retained, a match of at least six nucleotides to both a V gene segment and a J gene segment was required. A rearrangement counted as productive if the CDR3 had no stop codons and remained in frame with V and J, and every other rearrangement counted as non-productive. Following IMGT convention, CDR3 was defined as the stretch from the second conserved V-encoded cysteine to the conserved J-encoded phenylalanine. Sequences without an unambiguous match to a single V gene segment were excluded from the earlier analysis of approximately 560 of the donors. An earlier analysis of fewer than 750 of the donors called V segments functional above 56.7% productive rearrangements and segregating when the between-donor standard deviation exceeded 5%. A statistical classification framework was built for diagnosing cytomegalovirus status from the catalog of TCR beta chain sequences. V and J gene assignment, in a later analysis, came from comparing TCR nucleotide sequences with IMGT/GENE-DB human TR gene sequences. In a later analysis, CDR3 sequences and most-parsimonious VDJ recombination scenarios were assigned using the TCRdist pipeline. A later analysis defined each TCR beta chain by its CDR3 amino acid sequence plus V-gene family, and excluded reads lacking a unique V-gene family. As a way to deal with suspected cross-contamination and a sequencing artifact, a later analysis dropped nearly 600 nucleotide sequences that were highly shared and had low generation probability. In a later analysis, a clonal expansion index for each public chain was calculated from normalized within-repertoire ranks of inferred template counts. In a later analysis, generation probabilities were computed using a VDJ recombination model fitted to out-of-frame rearrangements, and the results were checked against IGoR. Hypergeometric tests were used in a later analysis to score TCR-TCR, TCR-HLA and TCR-CMV co-occurrence, with a repertoire-size bias correction applied to the TCR pairs. A later analysis estimated false discovery rates by permuting HLA or CMV assignments 20 times. In a later analysis, co-occurring TCRs were grouped using DBSCAN, and TCRdist sequence similarity was added for clustering within HLA-allele-positive subsets. Repertoires with fewer than 30,000 or more than 120,000 public chains were left out of co-occurrence clustering, as were a few repertoires with anomalous nucleotide sharing. TCRdb holds this immuneACCESS table with in-frame rearrangements only. Some clones are missing; in checked studies, unresolved V genes explain under half, and the rest has no known cause. The D gene and trimming were derived from the DNA, and the V and J assignments and clone size from that table. The sample table lists about 190,000 clones, roughly 79% of them with a count of one. 1.6% of the sample is in the top ten clones.

Here is what the overall study found, with its caveats: Because HLA typing was missing for some donors at each locus, association tests included only the typed subset. Cytomegalovirus status was reported to be diagnosed by the classifier with high specificity and sensitivity in both the original and validation cohorts. In a later analysis, the rate of TCR association differed among HLA loci, with DRB1 alleles having the most associated TCRs and HLA-C alleles having the fewest. In the study, 150 to 200 TCR beta chains were listed as associated with cytomegalovirus. Some IMGT-functional V segments, including TRBV6-2 and TRBV6-3, could not be distinguished by the 87-base-pair reads and were therefore excluded. Because counts were too low, 15 to 20 rarely observed V segments, including chromosome 9 orphons, were excluded from the earlier analysis of a few hundred of the donors. According to a later genetic analysis, donors in an Asian-associated ancestry cluster had fewer N-insertions in productive TCRs than the roughly 670-donor mean. A cluster of highly shared sequence variants was judged likely to be a technical artifact of the sequencing pipeline. Three of the identified cytomegalovirus-associated TCR beta chains were confirmed in vitro to be specific for cytomegalovirus antigens. Compared with equally common non-associated chains, HLA-associated TCR beta chains in a later analysis were more clonally expanded and had lower generation probabilities. The presence/absence analyses assumed that sequencing depth was roughly uniform across donors, and that assumption may not be true. Across donors, most TCR sequences were observed very rarely, whereas some public TCRs were present in many individuals. CMV serostatus was the only immune exposure information available for the cohort. In a later genetic analysis, a missense DCLRE1C variant was associated with V-gene and J-gene trimming of TCR beta chains, and the association was replicated in an independent cohort. Broadly in line with IMGT annotations, most TCR beta V segments showed up in productive rearrangements about 87% or about 30% of the time in an earlier analysis of some 590 of the donors. A further reported finding was that TCR beta sequences accurately predicted the HLA-A and HLA-B alleles for most subjects in the first cohort. Linkage disequilibrium might explain the correlated functional status among segregating V segments, but an unknown experimental factor could not be excluded. According to the authors, the approach could potentially be generalized to other disease states and immunological phenotypes. Assigning TCR associations to individual alleles was difficult when HLA alleles, especially DR and DQ, strongly co-occurred. At a false discovery rate of 0.05, a later analysis linked about 16,000 TCR beta sequences to specific HLA alleles. Only TCR beta chains were sequenced in this cohort, and the absence of alpha or paired-chain data limited detectable features. Most CMV-associated TCR beta chains appeared to be HLA-restricted in a later analysis, and the HLA associations seemed to be driven largely by CMV exposure. In a later analysis, several top co-occurrence clusters were reported to appear linked to parvovirus B19, influenza, CMV and Epstein-Barr virus.

The sample taken for sequencing was PBMCs. The V and J segments used are TRBV21-1 and TRBJ1-5. TRBV21-1 is given as a pseudogene. This sequence originates from a young woman in good health and CMV-seronegative. The CDR3 corresponds to CASSKEVGGDQPQHF. In nucleotides, the sequence is TGTGCCAGCAGCAAAGAGGTCGGGGGTGATCAGCCCCAGCATTTT.